These T cell receptor beta chains were read from a single sample in a study of beta chain features in type 1 diabetes. Sequenced by immunoSEQ multiplex PCR; TCRdb stores in-frame clones only, minus some. The table shows about half a million clones, with about 32% occurring only once. Sample: naive CD4+ T cells from blood. The receptors come from a man aged 18 to 30 in good health. CDR3s include the opening cysteine and the closing phenylalanine or tryptophan. Fields, in order: J gene, clone size, V gene, D gene, CDR3 protein, CDR3 DNA. The D gene is left open where the match is weak. The size entry is marked missing in some rows and otherwise reads once, few, many or a size class.

>TRBJ2-1|.|TRBV9|TRBD1
CASSISGQGYNEQFF
TGTGCCAGCAGCATCTCCGGACAGGGCTACAATGAGCAGTTCTTC
>TRBJ1-1|few|TRBV29-1|.
CSVEDLAKQKAFF
TGCAGCGTTGAAGATCTGGCAAAGCAAAAGGCTTTCTTT
>TRBJ2-1|few|TRBV30|.
CAWRTGNEQFF
TGTGCCTGGAGAACTGGGAATGAGCAGTTCTTC
>TRBJ2-3|.|TRBV5-6|TRBD1
CASRLRGTGRSDTQYF
TGTGCCAGCAGGCTTAGAGGGACAGGGCGGTCAGATACGCAGTATTTT
>TRBJ1-5|.|TRBV18|.
CASSVGPSMGQPQHF
TGTGCCAGCTCAGTGGGGCCCAGCATGGGTCAGCCCCAGCATTTT
>TRBJ2-5|.|TRBV7-2|.
CASSLDRAGGSETQYF
TGTGCCAGCAGCTTAGACAGGGCAGGGGGGTCTGAGACCCAGTACTTC
>TRBJ2-3|.|TRBV29-1|.
CSVGARGIVTDTQYF
TGCAGCGTTGGGGCGAGAGGAATTGTCACAGATACGCAGTATTTT
>TRBJ2-7|.|TRBV7-2|TRBD1
CASTATGGAQQYF
TGTGCCAGCACCGCGACAGGGGGGGCCCAGCAGTACTTC
>TRBJ2-1|few|TRBV7-2|.
CASSVRNEQFF
TGTGCCAGCAGCGTACGTAATGAGCAGTTCTTC
>TRBJ2-7|.|TRBV4-1|TRBD1
CASRRDSQTYEQYF
TGCGCCAGCAGACGGGACAGCCAGACCTACGAGCAGTACTTC
>TRBJ2-1|few|TRBV5-1|.
CASSLVPGINNEQFF
TGCGCCAGCAGCTTGGTTCCAGGGATTAACAATGAGCAGTTCTTC
>TRBJ1-2|few|TRBV7-2|.
CASSRRLEGYTF
TGTGCCAGCAGCCGACGCCTGGAGGGCTACACCTTC
>TRBJ1-5|.|TRBV4-2|.
CASSQVGVTSNQPQHF
TGTGCCAGCAGCCAAGTGGGGGTCACGAGCAATCAGCCCCAGCATTTT
>TRBJ1-1|.|TRBV10-3|TRBD1
CATKRQGQGNTEAFF
TGTGCCACCAAACGTCAGGGACAGGGGAACACTGAAGCTTTCTTT
>TRBJ2-1|.|TRBV9|TRBD2
CASSAHPTSGRYEQFF
TGTGCCAGCAGCGCCCACCCGACTAGCGGGAGGTATGAGCAGTTCTTC
>TRBJ2-1|.|TRBV2|.
CASSEPEGAEQFF
TGTGCCAGCAGTGAACCGGAGGGAGCTGAGCAGTTCTTC
>TRBJ2-5|few|TRBV30|.
CARGVGETQYF
TGTGCCCGAGGGGTAGGGGAGACCCAGTACTTC
>TRBJ1-3|.|TRBV10-3|.
CAIGHPSSGNTIYF
TGTGCCATTGGGCATCCGAGCTCTGGAAACACCATATATTTT
>TRBJ2-6|few|TRBV2|.
CASSQFSGANVLTF
TGTGCCAGCAGTCAGTTCTCTGGGGCCAACGTCCTGACTTTC
>TRBJ2-7|few|TRBV4-3|.
CASSPQPRVGEQYF
TGCGCCAGCAGCCCTCAGCCCAGGGTGGGCGAGCAGTACTTC
>TRBJ2-7|.|TRBV29-1|TRBD1
CSVGLGQPYEQYF
TGCAGCGTTGGGTTGGGACAGCCCTACGAGCAGTACTTC
>TRBJ2-7|.|TRBV14|TRBD2
CASSPHVGLAGGYEQYF
TGTGCCAGCAGCCCGCATGTTGGGCTAGCGGGAGGCTACGAGCAGTACTTC
>TRBJ2-5|.|TRBV7-3|.
CASSRGGQQETQYF
TGTGCCAGCAGCCGAGGTGGTCAGCAAGAGACCCAGTACTTC
>TRBJ2-1|.|TRBV7-2|.
CASTDGPTRDEQFF
TGTGCCAGCACCGACGGGCCTACGAGGGATGAGCAGTTCTTC
>TRBJ1-1|few|TRBV25-1|.
CASSTTGAEAFF
TGTGCCAGCAGTACGACAGGTGCCGAAGCTTTCTTT
>TRBJ1-3|few|TRBV30|.
CAWSASGNTIYF
TGTGCCTGGAGTGCCTCTGGAAACACCATATATTTT
>TRBJ2-7|.|TRBV13|TRBD2
CASSLDREGPYEQYF
TGTGCCAGCAGCTTAGATCGGGAGGGCCCGTACGAGCAGTACTTC
>TRBJ2-2|few|TRBV18|.
CASSPRDVNTGELFF
TGTGCCAGCTCACCACGGGACGTTAACACCGGGGAGCTGTTTTTT
>TRBJ2-5|.|TRBV29-1|TRBD1
CSVERTGVRETQYF
TGCAGCGTTGAAAGGACAGGGGTGCGTGAGACCCAGTACTTC
>TRBJ1-1|.|TRBV29-1|.
CSVEESMNTEAFF
TGCAGCGTTGAAGAAAGTATGAACACTGAAGCTTTCTTT
>TRBJ2-7|.|TRBV7-6|.
CASSRVSAYEQYF
TGTGCCAGCTCCAGGGTCTCTGCCTACGAGCAGTACTTC
>TRBJ2-4|.|TRBV7-8|TRBD1
CASSPTGAKNIQYF
TGTGCCAGCAGCCCGACAGGGGCCAAAAACATTCAGTACTTC
>TRBJ2-6|.|TRBV27|TRBD1
CASSRQGTGANVLTF
TGTGCCAGCAGTCGACAGGGGACTGGGGCCAACGTCCTGACTTTC
>TRBJ2-2|.|TRBV5-1|.
CASSLVMNTGELFF
TGCGCCAGCAGCTTGGTCATGAACACCGGGGAGCTGTTTTTT
>TRBJ1-3|.|TRBV6-5|.
CASSYSTHVGNTIYF
TGTGCCAGCAGTTACTCGACACACGTCGGAAACACCATATATTTT
>TRBJ2-5|.|TRBV18|.
CASSPPGGETQYF
TGTGCCAGCTCACCTCCTGGGGGTGAGACCCAGTACTTC
>TRBJ2-3|.|TRBV29-1|TRBD1
CSVRTGWDTDTQYF
TGCAGCGTTCGGACAGGGTGGGACACAGATACGCAGTATTTT
>TRBJ2-6|few|TRBV7-9|.
CASSSLSGANVLTF
TGTGCCAGCAGCTCCCTTTCTGGGGCCAACGTCCTGACTTTC
>TRBJ2-3|once|TRBV27|.
CASSSPYTSTDTQYF
TGTGCCAGCAGTTCCCCTTACACTAGCACAGATACGCAGTATTTT
>TRBJ2-7|few|TRBV29-1|.
CSVEGSSYEQYF
TGCAGCGTTGAGGGGAGTTCCTACGAGCAGTACTTC